These 8 T cell receptor beta chains came from one sample sequenced in a study of CD8+ T cells in alopecia areata (dated 2018 in TCRdb). Receptor libraries were prepared by the immunoSEQ multiplex PCR assay. For TCR sequencing, RNA was extracted from every sample and reverse transcribed into cDNA to serve as template. In its TCRdb copy, this immuneACCESS table keeps in-frame sequences only and misses some clones. Where compared with another copy, unresolved V genes explain less than half of these, and the others have no known cause. Across this sample there are about 180,000 clones, with 50% to 70% seen only once. The ten top clones hold around 1.6% of the sample. In light of the paper, this sample's time point label describes: baseline before oral tofacitinib. Material: CD4+ T cells sorted from blood, obtained at week 0. Receptor source: a human donor with alopecia areata.

This chain uses TRBV27 with TRBJ2-3; D may correspond to TRBD1 or TRBD2 (5 bases each). V shed 8 bases and J shed 1 base, with 13 bases lying between them. The CDR3 extends over 14 amino acids. CDR1 and CDR2 (germline): MNHEY, SMNVEV (reference sequence). The CDR3 sequence is CASRQGVGTDTQYF. The DNA of the CDR3 is TGTGCCAGCCGCCAGGGAGTCGGCACAGATACGCAGTATTTT.

V usage is TRBV5-6 and J usage is TRBJ1-6; D is possibly TRBD1 (5 bases). Germline assignment: CDR1 SGHDT and CDR2 YYEEEE. CDR3 length: 14 residues. Trimming stripped 2 bases from V and 7 bases from J, with 10 bases between. Written as DNA, the CDR3 is TGTGCCAGCAGCTTCGACAGCAGGAATTCACCCCTCCACTTT. Amino acids: CASSFDSRNSPLHF.

Concerning this clone itself: A read error may account for a junction end that differs from germline. The chain uses TRBV29-1 and TRBJ2-3; tentatively, D is TRBD1 (6 bases). This CDR3 is built from 12 residues. The germline V gene encodes CDR1 SQVTM and CDR2 ANQGSEA. This chain's CDR3 is CSVGLKTGTQYF. The CDR3, as DNA: TGCAGCGTTGGGCTGAAGACAGGTACGCAGTATTTT.

About this clone: The same CDR3 also results from other DNA sequences found in this sample. The V call is TRBV7-3, the J call TRBJ2-3; no definite D call. Germline CDR1 is SGHTA and CDR2 is FQGTGA. The CDR3 runs 13 residues. Trimming removed 3 bases from V and 0 bases from J, with 4 bases in between. DNA of the CDR3: TGTGCCAGCAGCTTGGACAGCACAGATACGCAGTATTTT. Its translation: CASSLDSTDTQYF.

CDR3 protein: CATSRDPLYEQYF. As DNA, the CDR3 is TGTGCCACCTCCCGGGACCCCCTCTACGAGCAGTACTTC. The chain recombines TRBV7-6 with TRBJ2-7; D possibly matches TRBD1 or TRBD2 (5 bases each). The CDR3 has 13 amino acids. V was pared by 10 bases and J by 3 bases, with 16 bases between. Germline CDR1 reads SGHVS; CDR2 reads FNYEAQ.

The J gene is TRBJ2-3, the V gene TRBV5-6; 7 bases map to TRBD1. CDR3 length: 15 residues. The V and J ends lost 1 base and 3 bases, in that order; junction bases with no gene match: 5. Looked up from germline, CDR1 is SGHDT and CDR2 is YYEEEE. As DNA, the CDR3 is TGTGCCAGCAGCTTGACAGGGGATAGAACAGATACGCAGTATTTT. This sequence encodes CASSLTGDRTDTQYF.

The chain combines TRBV30 with TRBJ1-2; D gene unclear. The CDR3 covers 12 residues. Germline-derived CDR1 and CDR2 are GTSNPN and SVGIG (reference sequence). V lost 1 base to trimming and J lost 4 bases, with 7 bases between them. Written as DNA, the CDR3 is TGTGCCTGGAGTGGCAGTCCCTATGGCTACACCTTC. It yields the protein CAWSGSPYGYTF. The entire variable domain, with the rest obtained from reference TRBV30 and TRBJ1-2, is as follows: SQTIHQWPATLVQPVGSPLSLECTVEGTSNPNLYWYRQAAGRGLQLLFYSVGIGQISSEVPQNLSASRPQDRQFILSSKKLLLSDSGFYLCAWSGSPYGYTFGSGTRLTVV.

The chain uses TRBV30 and TRBJ1-1; D not resolved. Germline CDR1 is GTSNPN and CDR2 is SVGIG (reference sequence). The CDR3 covers 14 residues. V was cut by 1 base and J by 5 bases, with 14 bases left in between. The CDR3 loop is CAWSGGGQQTEAFF. CDR3 nucleotide sequence: TGTGCCTGGAGTGGGGGAGGTCAACAGACTGAAGCTTTCTTT.